This record covers a single TCR beta chain. This entry is derived from a study of blood T cell repertoires in COVID-19. The overall study: In each case, the material was cDNA or gDNA derived from T cells, B-cell-depleted T cells, or PBMCs.

Assay used: immunoSEQ multiplex PCR; TCRdb lists only in-frame clones, some missing. Counted here are roughly 300,000 clones, roughly nine tenths occurring once; the ten biggest clones make up 10% to 15%. Followed over time, Seattle patients had been enrolled while infection was active. Per the germline V gene, CDR1 is LNHDA and CDR2 is SQIVND (reference sequence). CDR3 length: 16 amino acids. The V and J ends lost 1 base and 4 bases, in that order; junction bases with no gene match: 5. Sequences were obtained from peripheral blood. The rearrangement links TRBV19 to TRBJ2-5; TRBD1 matches 11 bases. This clonotype was obtained from a woman in her twenties or thirties with COVID-19, enrolled during active disease. This CDR3 is CASSIAGTGGRETQYF. The CDR3 DNA reads as TGTGCCAGTAGTATAGCAGGGACAGGGGGACGAGAGACCCAGTACTTC.